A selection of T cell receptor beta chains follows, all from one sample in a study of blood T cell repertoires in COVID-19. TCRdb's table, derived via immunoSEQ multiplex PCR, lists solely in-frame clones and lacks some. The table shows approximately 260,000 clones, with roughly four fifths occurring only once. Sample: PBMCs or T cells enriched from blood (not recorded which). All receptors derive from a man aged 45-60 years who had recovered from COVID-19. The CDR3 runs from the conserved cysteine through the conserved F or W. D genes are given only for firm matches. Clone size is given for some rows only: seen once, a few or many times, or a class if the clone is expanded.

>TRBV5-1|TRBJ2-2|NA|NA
TGCGCCAGCAGCTTGGCCAGAGGAGCCGGGGAGCTGTTTTTT
CASSLARGAGELFF
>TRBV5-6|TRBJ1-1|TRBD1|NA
TGTGCCAGCAGCTTGGGTTGGGACAGGGGTGAAGCTTTCTTT
CASSLGWDRGEAFF
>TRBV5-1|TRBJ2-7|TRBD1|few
TGCGCCAGCAGCTCCGGGACAGGGTACCACGAGCAGTACTTC
CASSSGTGYHEQYF
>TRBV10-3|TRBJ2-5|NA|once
TGTGCCATCAGTGGGGGGGTGGAAGAGACCCAGTACTTC
CAISGGVEETQYF
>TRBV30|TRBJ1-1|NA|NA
TGTGCCGCGGGGAGGGAGCACACTGAAGCTTTCTTT
CAAGREHTEAFF
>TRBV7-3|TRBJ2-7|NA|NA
TGTGCCAGCAGCTTAAGTGGGGGCCCCTACGAGCAGTACTTC
CASSLSGGPYEQYF
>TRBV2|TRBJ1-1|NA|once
TGTGCCAGCAAACCGCGGGGCACTGAAGCTTTCTTT
CASKPRGTEAFF
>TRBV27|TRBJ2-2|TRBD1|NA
TGTGCCAGCAGTTTAACGGGGACAGAGCCCACGAGGGAGCTGTTTTTT
CASSLTGTEPTRELFF
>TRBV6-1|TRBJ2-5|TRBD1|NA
TGTGCCAGCAGTGAGTGGACAGGGGAGACCCAGTACTTC
CASSEWTGETQYF
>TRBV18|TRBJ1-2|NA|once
TGTGCCAGCTCTCAACAGGGACGGGACTATGGCTACACCTTC
CASSQQGRDYGYTF
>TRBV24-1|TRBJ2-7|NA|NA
TGTGCCACCATCCGGGGCGGGACTGATCCCTACGAGCAGTACTTC
CATIRGGTDPYEQYF
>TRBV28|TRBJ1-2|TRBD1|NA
TGTGCCAGCAGTCCCGGGGACAGGGGCACGGATAACACCTTC
CASSPGDRGTDNTF
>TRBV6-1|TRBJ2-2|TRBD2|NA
TGTGCCAGCAGTGCCGCTAGCGGGAGGGCGACCGGGGAGCTGTTTTTT
CASSAASGRATGELFF
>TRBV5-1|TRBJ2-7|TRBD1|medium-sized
TGCGCCAGCAGCTCCACCGGGACAGGGGCCGAGCAGTACTTC
CASSSTGTGAEQYF
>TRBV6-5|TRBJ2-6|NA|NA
TGTGCCAGCAGTTTTTCTCCCAGCTCTGGGGCCAACGTCCTGACTTTC
CASSFSPSSGANVLTF
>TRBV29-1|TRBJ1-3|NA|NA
TGCAGCGTTGAGCGCAGGGGTGACACCATATATTTT
CSVERRGDTIYF
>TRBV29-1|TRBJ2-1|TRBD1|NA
TGCAGCGTTGAAGGACAGGGGGCGCGAAATGAGCAGTTCTTC
CSVEGQGARNEQFF
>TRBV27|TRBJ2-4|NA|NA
TGTGCCAGCAGTTTATCAAGAGGAATAGCCAAAAACATTCAGTACTTC
CASSLSRGIAKNIQYF
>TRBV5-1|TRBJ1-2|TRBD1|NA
TGCGCCAGCAGCTTGGGCAGGGGGCGGAAAGCTTATGGCTACACCTTC
CASSLGRGRKAYGYTF
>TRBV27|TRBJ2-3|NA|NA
TGTGCCAGCAGTCTCCGCGGATCAGATACGCAGTATTTT
CASSLRGSDTQYF
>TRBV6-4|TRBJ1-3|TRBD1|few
TGTGCCAGCAGGCCCCAAAACCCTGGACAGGACAACCCTGGAAACACCATATATTTT
CASRPQNPGQDNPGNTIYF
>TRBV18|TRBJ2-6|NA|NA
TGTGCCAGCTCACCCGCAACAGGTGGCCCTAACTCTGGGGCCAACGTCCTGACTTTC
CASSPATGGPNSGANVLTF
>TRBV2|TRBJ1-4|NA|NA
TGTGCCAGCAGTGAAGGCAGGGCCGAAAAACTGTTTTTT
CASSEGRAEKLFF
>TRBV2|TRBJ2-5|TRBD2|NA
TGTGCCAGCAGCCCCGGGACTAGCGGGAGGGCCGTAAAGACCCAGTACTTC
CASSPGTSGRAVKTQYF
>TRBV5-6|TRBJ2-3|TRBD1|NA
TGTGCCAGCAGCTTACCGACAGGGAGTCGGACAGATACGCAGTATTTT
CASSLPTGSRTDTQYF
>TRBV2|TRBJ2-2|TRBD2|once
TGTGCCAGAAGGACTAGCGGGAGAGGGGCGAACACCGGGGAGCTGTTTTTT
CARRTSGRGANTGELFF
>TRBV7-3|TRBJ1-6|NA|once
TGTGCCAGCAGCATCTCTGGAGTGGTAAATTCACCCCTCCACTTT
CASSISGVVNSPLHF
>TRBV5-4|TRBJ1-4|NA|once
TGTGCCAGCAGCTTGGGGGGACTTGCAACTAATGAAAAACTGTTTTTT
CASSLGGLATNEKLFF
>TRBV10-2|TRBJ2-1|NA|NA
TGCGCCAGCAGCTTATCCGGGTCATACAATGAGCAGTTCTTC
CASSLSGSYNEQFF
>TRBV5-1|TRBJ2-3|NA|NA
TGCGCCAGCAGTTCAGGGGTGGATACGCAGTATTTT
CASSSGVDTQYF
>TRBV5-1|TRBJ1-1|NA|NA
TGCGCCAGCAGCCCCTCAGGGTGGAACACTGAAGCTTTCTTT
CASSPSGWNTEAFF
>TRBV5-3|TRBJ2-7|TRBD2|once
TGTGCCAGAAGCTTGGTCCCTAGCGGATTTTCCTACGAGCAGTACTTC
CARSLVPSGFSYEQYF
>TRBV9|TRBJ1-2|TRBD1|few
TGTGCCAGCAGCGTAGGGGACAGATCCTATGGCTACACCTTC
CASSVGDRSYGYTF
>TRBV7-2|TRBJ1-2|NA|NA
TGTGCCAGCAGCTTACGGGGATTGGAGACCCCTGGCTACACCTTC
CASSLRGLETPGYTF
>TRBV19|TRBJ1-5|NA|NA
TGTGCCAGTAGTTCGCCCGACTATGGCAATCAGCCCCAGCATTTT
CASSSPDYGNQPQHF
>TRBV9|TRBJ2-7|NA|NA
TGTGCCAGCAGCGTAGGGGGGCGCCCCTACGAGCAGTACTTC
CASSVGGRPYEQYF
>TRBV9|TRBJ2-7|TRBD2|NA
TGTGCCAGCAGCGTAGGTCTAGCGGGAGAAGGCGAGCAGTACTTC
CASSVGLAGEGEQYF
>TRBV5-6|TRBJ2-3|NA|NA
TGTGCCAGCAGCTCCTGGGCAGAAGGCACAGATACGCAGTATTTT
CASSSWAEGTDTQYF
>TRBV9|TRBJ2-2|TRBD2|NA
TGTGCCAGCAGCGTAGACCTGGTTAGCGGGGATACCGGGGAGCTGTTTTTT
CASSVDLVSGDTGELFF
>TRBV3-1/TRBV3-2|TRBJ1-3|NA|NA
TGTGCCAGCAGCCCAGGGCCCACACATCTCTCTGGAAACACCATATATTTT
CASSPGPTHLSGNTIYF
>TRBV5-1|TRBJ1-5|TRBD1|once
TGCGCCAGCAGCCTCGGGACAGGGGGATTTCAGCCCCAGCATTTT
CASSLGTGGFQPQHF
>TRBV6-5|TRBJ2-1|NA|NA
TGTGCCAGCAGTTACCTACAGGGAAGTGAGCAGTTCTTC
CASSYLQGSEQFF
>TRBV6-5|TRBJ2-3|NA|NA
TGTGCCAGCAGCAATGGACTACCCACAGATACGCAGTATTTT
CASSNGLPTDTQYF
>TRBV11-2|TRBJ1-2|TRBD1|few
TGTGCCAGCAGACTAACAGGGGGGTATGGCTACACCTTC
CASRLTGGYGYTF
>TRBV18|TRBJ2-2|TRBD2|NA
TGTGCCAGCTCACCGCAAGCGGGGTTGAACACCGGGGAGCTGTTTTTT
CASSPQAGLNTGELFF
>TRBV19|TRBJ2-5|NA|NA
TGTGCCAGTAGTGCGACCCCAGGGACAGGCGGGGGGACCCAGTACTTC
CASSATPGTGGGTQYF
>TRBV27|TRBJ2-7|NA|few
TGTGCCAGCAGTTTATCTAGCGGCCTTCCCTACGAGCAGTACTTC
CASSLSSGLPYEQYF
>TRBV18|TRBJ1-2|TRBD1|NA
TGTGCCAGCTCACCCCAGGGACAGCTAAACTATGGCTACACCTTC
CASSPQGQLNYGYTF
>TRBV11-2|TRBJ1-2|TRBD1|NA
TGTGCCAGCTCCCGACAGGGACCCACCTATGGCTACACCTTC
CASSRQGPTYGYTF
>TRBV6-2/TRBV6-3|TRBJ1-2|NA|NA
TGTGCCAGCAGTTACGGGAGTTCGAATGGCTACACCTTC
CASSYGSSNGYTF
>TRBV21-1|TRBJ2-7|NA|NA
TGTGCCAGCAGCGGGAGTTTGGCCACCGGGACAGGCGTAAAGGTGCAGTACTTC
CASSGSLATGTGVKVQYF